This TCR beta chain came from a study of fetal regulatory T cell absence and autoimmunity (dated by TCRdb to 2016 to 2017). General notes on the study: Exocrine pancreas autoimmunity was seen in the IPEX patients without clinical diabetes. Here is what the overall study found, with its caveats: The oligoclonal enrichment was interpreted as support for antigen-driven autoimmunity occurring in the pancreas before birth in IPEX syndrome. Significant oligoclonal enrichment of the TCR compartment was observed in pancreas versus cord blood, with some top clones enriched more than 100-fold. Cord blood and pancreas had broadly similar TRB gene family usage, resembling published neonatal and adult repertoires.

Note on this clone: It lacks a known antigen. No base qualities exist here, and no much larger clone lies one base off it.

TCRbeta CDR3 regions were amplified and barcoded by two-step multiplex PCR on the immunoSEQ human TCRbeta survey platform. Libraries were sequenced on Illumina instruments, with IgH sequenced in parallel from the same samples. In the authors' own workflow: Raw reads were filtered against IMGT V, D, J definitions and binned by a nearest-neighbor algorithm to remove PCR and sequencing errors. A clone was defined as an identical nucleotide sequence, and differential abundance between tissues was tested with a Fisher exact test for each clone using a pFDR threshold of p<0.01. A minimum inclusion filter of 10 in either sample excluded clones with frequencies too low for statistical inference. The immunoSEQ Analyzer was used for pairwise clonal comparisons, and IMGT tools were used to assess gene family usage. What TCRdb holds here is the immuneACCESS table cut down to in-frame rearrangements. Part of the clones is not present; checked against another copy, under half of the missing clones reflect an unresolved V gene, and the others are unexplained. From that table come the V and J calls and clone size; the DNA was used to work out D and trimming. The sample data list more than 90,000 clones, and approximately 79% of these were observed just once. Clones ranked in the top ten supply 2% of the sample.

Repertoire sequencing was done on genomic DNA taken from frozen pancreas tissue. The DNeasy Blood and Tissue Kit was used to extract roughly 1.7-3.3 ug of genomic DNA from either umbilical cord blood or frozen pancreas. Based on the germline V gene, the CDR1 and CDR2 sequences are SGDLS and YYNGEE. V and J lose 2 bases and 3 bases, and a span of 20 bases separates them. The CDR3 sequence holds 17 residues, the cysteine and phenylalanine included. The entry retains the CDR3 DNA only, 51 bases that are in frame from base 1. The V gene is TRBV9 and the J gene is TRBJ1-1, with TRBD1 as a weak D call on 6 bases. The TCR was taken from a male donor with IPEX syndrome. Sequencing was performed on pancreas tissue. The CDR3 loop reads CASSVRTDSRGDTEAFF. The nucleotide sequence is given as TGTGCCAGCAGCGTCCGGACAGACTCCCGTGGGGACACTGAAGCTTTCTTT.